Sequencing of this T cell receptor beta chain was carried out in a study of blood T cell repertoires in COVID-19. This clone was seen only a few times. The CDR3 consists of 15 residues. Germline CDR1 is KGHSH and CDR2 is LQKENI. The J segment lost 6 bases and the V segment lost 4 bases, leaving 5 bases of the junction unmatched. As originally analysed: Amplification from reference gene primers served as the basis for estimated nucleated cell counts. Data came from immunoSEQ multiplex PCR; TCRdb stores just in-frame clones and leaves some out. V and J calls and clone size are as listed in that table; D and trimming were resolved from the DNA. The table lists some 300,000 clones, around four fifths of them singletons.

This chain connects TRBV18 to TRBJ2-3; 12 bases map to TRBD1. Material: peripheral blood. This TCR came from a woman between 45 and 60 years old with active or convalescent COVID-19. The CDR3 DNA is TGTGCCAGCTCACATTCCGGGACAGGGGGCGATACGCAGTATTTT. Translating gives CASSHSGTGGDTQYF.